This TCR beta chain originates from a study of T cells after yellow fever vaccination. Trimming stripped 3 bases from V and 4 bases from J, with 12 bases between. In germline, CDR1 is SGHTA, CDR2 FQGTGA. The CDR3 has 14 residues. With respect to this clonotype: Its specificity is unknown.

General study results and limits: Only a small proportion of the clonotypes turned up in both the CD4 and the CD8 compartments, likely arising from convergent recombination.

Each CDR3 protein is one row after TCRdb ran MiXCR on the 5' RACE reads. Counted here are a few hundred thousand distinct CDR3 sequences, about 4% occurring once; the ten biggest clones make up roughly 24%. The chain joins TRBV7-3 to TRBJ1-1, with D possibly matching TRBD1 (6 bases). The receptor's source is a man aged 18 to 30 who received the YFV17D yellow fever vaccine. The sequencing here drew on PBMCs, taken 5 days after the yellow fever booster vaccination. The CDR3 loop is CASSFTGFGTEAFF. In nucleotides, the CDR3 is TGTGCCAGCAGCTTTACAGGGTTTGGCACTGAAGCTTTCTTT.